These 3 T cell receptor beta chains were all obtained from the same sample, sequenced in a study of post-analysis software for immune sequencing data (dated by TCRdb to between 2015 and 2017). Here is what the overall study found, with its caveats: Significantly higher frequencies in patients than in controls were found for roughly 5 TRBV segments, including TRBV5-6, TRBV5-1 and TRBV20-1.

The antigens of these receptors remain unknown. Receptor libraries were prepared by PCR. The sample was run on an Illumina HiSeq 2500. To reduce PCR and sequencing biases, unique molecular identifiers were built into the TCR beta cDNA libraries. TCRdb reprocessing: public reads trimmed at Q25 with fastp, clones called with MiXCR, in-frame beta chains kept. Identical CDR3 protein sequences are pooled into one entry, listed with their most common genes and DNA. This sample comprises more than 450,000 distinct CDR3 sequences, 44% of them detected only once. The top ten clonotypes cover 1.5% to 2% of the sample. The material sequenced was blood. These receptors were obtained from a girl aged 5-17 years with multiple sclerosis.

The chain uses TRBV9 and TRBJ2-3, with D unresolved. This CDR3 has 15 residues. V lost 0 bases to trimming and J lost 1 base, with 9 bases between them. Germline CDR1 reads SGDLS; CDR2 reads YYNGEE. Here the CDR3 reads CASSVGAPRTDTQYF. The CDR3 bases are TGTGCCAGCAGCGTAGGGGCCCCTCGCACAGATACGCAGTATTTT.

This chain uses TRBV6-1 with TRBJ1-4, with TRBD1 as a possible D gene (6 bases). Trimming left V 7 bases short and J 0 bases short, with 12 bases between. Germline CDR1 is MNHNS and CDR2 is SASEGT. The CDR3 totals 15 residues. The chain's CDR3 is CASIPAGATNEKLFF. DNA of the CDR3: TGTGCCAGCATTCCTGCAGGGGCAACTAATGAAAAACTGTTTTTT.

The chain carries TRBV29-1 and TRBJ2-1; 8 nucleotides line up with TRBD1. This CDR3 has 17 amino acids. Looked up from germline, CDR1 is SQVTM and CDR2 is ANQGSEA. Germline trimming cut 0 bases from V and 5 bases from J; bases unmatched to any gene: 12. The CDR3 region is CSVEDRTGLLPDNEQFF. The CDR3 nucleotides are TGCAGCGTTGAAGATAGGACAGGGCTGCTTCCAGACAATGAGCAGTTCTTC.